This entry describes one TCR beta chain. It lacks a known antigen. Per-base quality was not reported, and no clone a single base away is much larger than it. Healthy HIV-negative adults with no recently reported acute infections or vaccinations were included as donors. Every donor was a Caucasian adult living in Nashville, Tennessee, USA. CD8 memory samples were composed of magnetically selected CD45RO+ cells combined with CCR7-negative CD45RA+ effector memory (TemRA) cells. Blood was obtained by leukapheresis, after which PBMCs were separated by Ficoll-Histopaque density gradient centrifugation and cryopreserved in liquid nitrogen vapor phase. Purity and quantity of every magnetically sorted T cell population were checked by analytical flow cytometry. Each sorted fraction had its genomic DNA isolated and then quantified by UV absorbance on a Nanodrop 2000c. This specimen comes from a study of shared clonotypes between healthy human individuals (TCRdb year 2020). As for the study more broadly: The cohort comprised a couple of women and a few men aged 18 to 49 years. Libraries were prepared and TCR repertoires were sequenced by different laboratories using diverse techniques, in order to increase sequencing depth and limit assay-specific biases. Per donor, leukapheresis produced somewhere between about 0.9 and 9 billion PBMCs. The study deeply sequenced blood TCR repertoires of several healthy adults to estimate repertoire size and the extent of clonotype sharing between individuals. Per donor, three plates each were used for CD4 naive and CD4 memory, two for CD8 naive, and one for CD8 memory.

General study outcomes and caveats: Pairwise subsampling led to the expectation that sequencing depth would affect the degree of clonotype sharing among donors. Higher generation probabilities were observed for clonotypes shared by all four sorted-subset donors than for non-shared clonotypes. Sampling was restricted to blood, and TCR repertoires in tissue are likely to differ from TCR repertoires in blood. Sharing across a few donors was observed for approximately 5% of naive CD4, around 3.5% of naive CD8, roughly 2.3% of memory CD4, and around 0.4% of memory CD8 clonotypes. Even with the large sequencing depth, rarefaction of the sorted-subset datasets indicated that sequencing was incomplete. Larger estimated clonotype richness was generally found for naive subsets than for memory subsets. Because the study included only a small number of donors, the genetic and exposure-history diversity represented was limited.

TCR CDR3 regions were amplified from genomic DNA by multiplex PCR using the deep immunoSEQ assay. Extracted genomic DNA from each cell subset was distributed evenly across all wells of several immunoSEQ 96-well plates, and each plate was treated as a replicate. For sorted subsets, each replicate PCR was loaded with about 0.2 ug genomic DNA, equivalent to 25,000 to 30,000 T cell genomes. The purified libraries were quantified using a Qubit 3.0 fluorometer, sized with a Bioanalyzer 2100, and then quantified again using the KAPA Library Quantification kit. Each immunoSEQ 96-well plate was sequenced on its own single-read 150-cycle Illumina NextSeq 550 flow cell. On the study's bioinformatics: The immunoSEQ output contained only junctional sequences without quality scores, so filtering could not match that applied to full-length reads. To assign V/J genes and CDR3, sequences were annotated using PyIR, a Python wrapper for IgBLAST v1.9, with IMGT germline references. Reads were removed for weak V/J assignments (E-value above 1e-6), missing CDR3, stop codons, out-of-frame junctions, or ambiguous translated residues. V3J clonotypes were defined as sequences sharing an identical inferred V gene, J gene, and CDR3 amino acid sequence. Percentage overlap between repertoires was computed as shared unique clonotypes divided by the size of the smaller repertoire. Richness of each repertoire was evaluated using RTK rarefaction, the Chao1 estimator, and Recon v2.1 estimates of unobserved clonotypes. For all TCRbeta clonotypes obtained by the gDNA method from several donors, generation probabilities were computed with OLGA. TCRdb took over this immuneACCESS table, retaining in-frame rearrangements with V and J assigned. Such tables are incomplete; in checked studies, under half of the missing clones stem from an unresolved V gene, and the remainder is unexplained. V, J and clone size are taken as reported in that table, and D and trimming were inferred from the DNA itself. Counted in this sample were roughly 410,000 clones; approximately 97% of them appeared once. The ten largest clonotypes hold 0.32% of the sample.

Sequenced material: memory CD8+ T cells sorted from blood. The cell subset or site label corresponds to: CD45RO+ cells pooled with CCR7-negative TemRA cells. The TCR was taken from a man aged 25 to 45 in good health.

The sequenced DNA is TGCGCCAGCAGCTTGCTAGCGACCTACGAGCAGTACTTC. It translates as CASSLLATYEQYF. The rearrangement combines TRBV5-1 with TRBJ2-7; 6 matching bases give a weak D call of TRBD2. The CDR3 numbers 13 residues from cysteine through phenylalanine. Only the CDR3 region is kept as DNA, spanning 39 bases read in frame from base 1. The germline V gene encodes CDR1 SGHRS and CDR2 YFSETQ. A distance of 7 bases separates the germline ends of V and J, which lose 1 base and 2 bases respectively.